This T cell receptor (beta chain) was profiled in a study of shared clonotypes between healthy human individuals (dated by TCRdb to the early 2020s). At the level of the whole study: The cohort included three men and a couple of women between 18 and 49 years of age. To increase sequencing depth and limit assay-specific biases, different laboratories used diverse techniques to prepare libraries and sequence TCR repertoires. Blood TCR repertoires of about five healthy adults were deeply sequenced to estimate repertoire size and the extent of clonotype sharing between individuals. For each donor, CD4 naive and CD4 memory were each run on three plates, CD8 naive on two plates, and CD8 memory on one plate. Leukapheresis yielded between about 0.94 and 10 billion PBMCs per donor.

V sheds 6 bases and J sheds 1 base, leaving 16 bases between their ends. CDR1 MNHNY and CDR2 SVGAGI are derived from the germline V gene (reference sequence). Measured from the cysteine to the phenylalanine, the CDR3 is 16 residues long. CDR3 DNA only is kept here, 48 bases in frame from base 1. Using the deep immunoSEQ assay, TCR CDR3 regions were amplified from genomic DNA by multiplex PCR. Extracted genomic DNA from each cell subset was spread evenly across all wells of several immunoSEQ 96-well plates, with each plate serving as a replicate. For sorted subsets, 150 to 250 ng genomic DNA, equal to tens of thousands of T cell genomes, was loaded into each replicate PCR. Purified libraries were measured with a Qubit 3.0 fluorometer, size-checked on a Bioanalyzer 2100, and measured again with the KAPA Library Quantification kit. A separate single-read 150-cycle Illumina NextSeq 550 flow cell was used to sequence each immunoSEQ 96-well plate. In the source study's methods: Because the immunoSEQ output included only junctional sequences and no quality scores, the filtering could not be the same as the filtering used for full-length reads. To assign V/J genes and CDR3, sequences were annotated against IMGT germline references using PyIR, a Python wrapper for IgBLAST v1.9. Reads were removed for weak V/J assignments (E-value above 1e-6), missing CDR3, stop codons, out-of-frame junctions, or ambiguous translated residues. V3J clonotypes were defined as sequences sharing an identical inferred V gene, J gene, and CDR3 amino acid sequence. Percentage overlap between repertoires was calculated by dividing the number of shared unique clonotypes by the size of the smaller repertoire. Richness of each repertoire was evaluated using RTK rarefaction, the Chao1 estimator, and Recon v2.1 estimates of unobserved clonotypes. OLGA was used to compute generation probabilities for all TCRbeta clonotypes that the gDNA method yielded from a few donors. The table comes from immuneACCESS by way of TCRdb, which keeps in-frame sequences with V and J called. Part of the clones is missing from these tables; in studies checked, under half for an unresolved V gene and the rest for unknown reasons. V and J calls and clone size come straight from that table; D and trimming were deduced from the DNA. This sample gives 2 million to 2.5 million clones in total; 90% to 96% of them show up just once. About 0.13% of the sample lies in the top ten.

Donors were healthy HIV-negative adults with no recently reported acute infections or vaccinations. Every donor was a Caucasian adult residing in Nashville, Tennessee, USA. CD4+ T cells were enriched by magnetic negative selection, after which naive cells were positively selected on CD45RA and the negative fraction was taken as the memory subset. Blood was obtained by leukapheresis, after which PBMCs were separated by Ficoll-Histopaque density gradient centrifugation and cryopreserved in liquid nitrogen vapor phase. Purity and quantity of every magnetically sorted T cell population were checked by analytical flow cytometry. Genomic DNA was isolated from each sorted fraction and quantified by UV absorbance on a Nanodrop 2000c. This clone is a singleton in its sample. The target of this receptor is not known. It has no much larger one-base neighbor in the sample; base qualities were not kept. Paper-wide results and their limitations: Sampling was restricted to blood, and TCR repertoires in tissues likely differ from the TCR repertoires found in blood. Incomplete sequencing was indicated by rarefaction of sorted-subset datasets, despite the large sequencing depth. Pairwise subsampling indicated that sequencing depth was expected to affect the degree of clonotype sharing among donors. Compared with non-shared clonotypes, clonotypes shared by all four sorted-subset donors had higher generation probabilities. Because the study included only a small number of donors, the genetic and exposure-history diversity represented was limited. Naive subsets generally had larger estimated clonotype richness than memory subsets did. Approximately 5% of naive CD4, 3.5% of naive CD8, approximately 2.2% of memory CD4, and roughly 0.4% of memory CD8 clonotypes were shared across several donors.

Recombination linked TRBV6-6 to TRBJ1-5; no D segment can be confidently identified. The receptor was isolated from a man aged 18 to 29 in good health. Sequencing was carried out using naive CD4+ T cells sorted from blood. The sample's cell subset or site label is to be understood as: CD45RA+ positively selected. CDR3 sequence: CASSPRPDGSNQPQHF. The base sequence is TGTGCCAGCAGCCCAAGGCCTGACGGAAGCAATCAGCCCCAGCATTTT.